The 5 T cell receptor beta chains reported below all come from one sample, sequenced in a study of long-term antiretroviral therapy in people with HIV. Runs used v3.0 of the immunoSEQ assay and were done at survey level. The assay was immunoSEQ multiplex PCR, and TCRdb's table has in-frame clones only and misses some. The sample includes fewer than 35,000 clones, 75% to 85% seen only once; the top ten take 3.5% to 4.5%. The sequencing here drew on unsorted PBMCs, taken roughly 3.3 years after starting antiretroviral therapy. The source of these receptors is a man in his late teens or twenties with HIV.

The chain has TRBV7-9 and TRBJ2-6; D possibly corresponds to TRBD2 (5 bases). The V end lost 8 bases, the J end lost 3 bases, and 8 bases lay between the germline ends. The CDR3 extends over 13 amino acids. CDR1 and CDR2 from the germline V gene are SEHNR and FQNEAQ (reference sequence). This CDR3 reads CASSGSGANVLTF. The DNA of the CDR3 is TGTGCCAGCTCGGGGAGTGGGGCCAACGTCCTGACTTTC.

This clone was seen a single time. The chain employs TRBV27 and TRBJ2-3, with D possibly matching TRBD1 (5 bases). This CDR3 comprises 15 residues. V was clipped by 3 bases and J by 0 bases, with 10 bases between them. In germline, CDR1 is MNHEY, CDR2 SMNVEV (reference sequence). In nucleotides, the CDR3 is TGTGCCAGCAGTTTCCAGGGAACTAGCACAGATACGCAGTATTTT. Translation: CASSFQGTSTDTQYF.

This clone was detected once. J is TRBJ2-7 and V is TRBV6-6; TRBD1 might be the D (5 bases). Trimming cost V 2 bases and J 2 bases, with 10 bases left between them. The CDR3 is made up of 14 amino acids. Germline lookup yields CDR1 MNHNY and CDR2 SVGAGI (reference sequence). CDR3 coding DNA: TGTGCCAGCAGTTACGGTCAGGGTGCCTACGAGCAGTACTTC. Translating it yields CASSYGQGAYEQYF.

V usage is TRBV27 and J usage is TRBJ1-4; D is perhaps TRBD1 (5 bases). Germline CDR1 and CDR2: MNHEY and SMNVEV (reference sequence). This CDR3 comprises 14 residues. Trimming pared 5 bases from V and 4 bases from J, leaving 11 bases between. CDR3 nucleotides: TGTGCCAGCAGTCGTACAGGATTTAATGAAAAACTGTTTTTT. Translating gives CASSRTGFNEKLFF.

The DNA of the CDR3 is TGTGCCAGCAGCGCGACGGCCTACAATGAGCAGTTCTTC. It translates to CASSATAYNEQFF. The gene calls are TRBV13 and TRBJ2-1; D remains ambiguous. V lost 5 bases to trimming and J lost 2 bases, with 7 bases between them. Germline V gene lookup returns CDR1 PRHDT and CDR2 FYEKMQ (reference sequence). The CDR3 is 13 amino acids.